This TCR beta chain originates from a study of tumor and adjacent non-tumor tissue in lung cancer. With respect to this clonotype: The antigen is undetermined.

General study results and limits: TCR diversity was significantly greater in tumor than normal lung tissue.

The template was RNA from unsorted bulk tissue. Distant lung tissue was collected more than 3 cm away from the tumor edge. Between August and November 2014, newly diagnosed, chemotherapy-naive lung cancer patients underwent thoracic surgery in China. Three rounds of nested PCR, following a modified ARM-PCR protocol, produced the TCRbeta library. TCRdb reprocessed the multiplex PCR reads via MiXCR and lists one record per CDR3 protein. The sample records 90,000 to 110,000 distinct CDR3 sequences, 60% to 80% being singletons. The junction had 5 bases not matched to a gene; V was cut back by 8 bases and J by 7 bases. The CDR3 runs 13 residues. Germline V CDR1 and CDR2: MNHEY, SVGAGI.

The TCR was taken from a man aged 55 to 70 with non-small cell lung cancer. Sequencing was performed on distant non-tumor lung tissue. This chain joins TRBV6-5 and TRBJ1-1, with TRBD1 matching over 12 bases. The CDR3: CASGDRGRSEAFF. In DNA, the CDR3 is TGTGCCAGCGGGGACAGGGGGCGAAGTGAAGCTTTCTTT.